This is a list of T cell receptor beta chains from one sample in a study of blood T cells in healthy people across ages. One entry per CDR3 protein results from TCRdb running MiXCR on the 5' RACE reads. The sample has about 1,400,000 distinct CDR3 sequences; about 43% are singletons. Sequencing was carried out using blood. Receptors originate from a woman aged 18-29 years in good health. Each CDR3 is given with its conserved first and last residue. A D gene is named only where the DNA matches it firmly. Only some rows state a clone size, as once, few, many or a class for expanded clones.

TGTGCCAGCAGCTCTGACAGGACAAGCTCCTACGAGCAGTACTTC CASSSDRTSSYEQYF NA TRBJ2-7 NA TRBV7-9
TGTGCCAGCAGCCAGACTAGCGGGGTATTCGATACGCAGTATTTT CASSQTSGVFDTQYF NA TRBJ2-3 TRBD2 TRBV14
TGTGCCATCAGTGACAGTGGGCTGGACTACGAGCAGTACTTC CAISDSGLDYEQYF NA TRBJ2-7 NA TRBV10-3
TGTGCCACCAGTGAGGCCCAGGGATCGACGAACACCGGGGAGCTGTTTTTT CATSEAQGSTNTGELFF NA TRBJ2-2 NA TRBV24-1
TGCAGTGCTAGGACTAGCGGGAGGCCTGGGAGCTCCTACAATGAGCAGTTCTTC CSARTSGRPGSSYNEQFF NA TRBJ2-1 TRBD2 TRBV20-1
TGTGCCAGCAGTGAAGACCGGACTAGCGGGCAGACCCAGTACTTC CASSEDRTSGQTQYF few TRBJ2-5 TRBD2 TRBV6-1
TGCAGCGTTGAATCGAGGGGTACGGGCGGCTACACCTTC CSVESRGTGGYTF NA TRBJ1-2 NA TRBV29-1
TGTGCCAGCAGCCAAGGCGGCTCGACCTCTAATCAGCCCCAGCATTTT CASSQGGSTSNQPQHF NA TRBJ1-5 NA TRBV3-1
TGTGCCAGCAGTGAGTCGCCGCTCGAGCAGTACTTC CASSESPLEQYF NA TRBJ2-7 NA TRBV2
TGTGCCAGCAGCCAAGATATCGGGTTGGACACTGAAGCTTTCTTT CASSQDIGLDTEAFF few TRBJ1-1 NA TRBV4-2
TGCGCCAGCAGCTTGTCGGGACAGGCGAACTATGGCTACACCTTC CASSLSGQANYGYTF few TRBJ1-2 TRBD1 TRBV5-1
TGTGCCAGCAGTGAGGACAGGGGGGGAGATACGCAGTATTTT CASSEDRGGDTQYF NA TRBJ2-3 TRBD1 TRBV28
TGTGCCAGCAGCCCCCTCGGCGGGCTAGCGGGGTCCTACGAGCAGTACTTC CASSPLGGLAGSYEQYF few TRBJ2-7 TRBD2 TRBV27
TGTGCCAGCAGTCTACTTTCGTGGGACTACGAGCAGTACTTC CASSLLSWDYEQYF few TRBJ2-7 NA TRBV27
TGTGCCAGCAGTTTTAGGGGAAAACAGACTGGACAGCCCCAGCATTTT CASSFRGKQTGQPQHF NA TRBJ1-5 NA TRBV28
TGCAGTGCCGGAGAGTCAGGGGGCGCTGCAACTAATGAAAAACTGTTTTTT CSAGESGGAATNEKLFF NA TRBJ1-4 TRBD1 TRBV20-1
TGTGCCACCAGCAGACCACAGGGGAACACTGAAGCTTTCTTT CATSRPQGNTEAFF NA TRBJ1-1 NA TRBV15
TGTGCCAGCAGCCAATTTTCCCTGAGTGCTAGGTCTTCCGGGGAGCTGTTTTTT CASSQFSLSARSSGELFF NA TRBJ2-2 NA TRBV3-1
TGTGCCAGCCGGACAGCAATCAATCAGCCCCAGCATTTT CASRTAINQPQHF NA TRBJ1-5 NA TRBV6-5
TGTGCCGGCAGTGAACAATTTAGGGGTTACGAGCAGTACTTC CAGSEQFRGYEQYF NA TRBJ2-7 NA TRBV25-1
TGCAGTGCTAGAGATAGGTCTAGCGGGAATCAGTACTTC CSARDRSSGNQYF NA TRBJ2-7 TRBD2 TRBV20-1
TGTGCCAGCAGCTCGGGACTAGCGGGACTCCTCGGGGACGAGCAGTACTTC CASSSGLAGLLGDEQYF NA TRBJ2-7 TRBD2 TRBV7-9
TGTGCCAGCAGTGACCAGGGGAGTGGGCGAGATACGCAGTATTTT CASSDQGSGRDTQYF NA TRBJ2-3 NA TRBV6-4
TGTGCCATCGGACAATCTTTTCCAGAGACCCAGTACTTC CAIGQSFPETQYF NA TRBJ2-5 NA TRBV10-3
TGTGCCAGCAGCCACACAACAGGGTTTGACTACAATGAGCAGTTCTTC CASSHTTGFDYNEQFF few TRBJ2-1 NA TRBV14